Listed below are T cell receptor beta chains from one sample, sequenced in a study of response to subunit inactivated influenza vaccine. From the RT-PCR reads, TCRdb called clonotypes with MiXCR, one entry per CDR3 protein. Among around 520,000 distinct CDR3 sequences listed, over 25% were seen once. The sample was CD4+ T cells sorted from PBMCs, taken more than 4 days after vaccination. These receptors originate from a man over 45 who received an inactivated influenza vaccine. The CDR3 runs from the conserved cysteine through the conserved F or W. A D gene is named only where the DNA matches it firmly. Only part of the rows carry a size: once, few, many, or a class if the clone is expanded.

J gene,clone size,D gene,V gene,CDR3 protein,CDR3 DNA
TRBJ2-7,NA,NA,TRBV28,CASSLDIGGPREQYF,TGTGCCAGCAGTTTAGATATCGGAGGTCCGAGGGAGCAGTACTTC
TRBJ2-2,NA,TRBD1,TRBV11-1,CASSSGTGGPSNTGELFF,TGTGCCAGCAGCTCCGGGACAGGGGGACCCTCGAACACCGGGGAGCTGTTTTTT
TRBJ2-3,NA,TRBD2,TRBV10-3,CATGLHPLETSGRADTQYF,TGTGCCACCGGACTACATCCCCTCGAGACTAGCGGGAGGGCAGATACGCAGTATTTT
TRBJ2-2,NA,NA,TRBV9,CASSVAPRGNTGELFF,TGTGCCAGCAGCGTAGCCCCCAGGGGGAACACCGGGGAGCTGTTTTTT
TRBJ2-5,once,TRBD2,TRBV5-4,CASSTRLAGEETQYF,TGTGCCAGCAGCACTCGACTAGCGGGGGAAGAGACCCAGTACTTC
TRBJ2-1,few,TRBD2,TRBV24-1,CATSDRTSIEQFF,TGTGCCACCAGTGATCGGACTAGTATTGAGCAGTTCTTC
TRBJ1-1,few,NA,TRBV3-1,CASSPHDRMGTEAFF,TGTGCCAGCAGCCCCCACGACAGGATGGGGACTGAAGCTTTCTTT
TRBJ2-3,few,NA,TRBV3-1,CASGRGRTDTQYF,TGTGCCAGCGGCAGGGGTCGCACAGATACGCAGTATTTT
TRBJ2-7,NA,NA,TRBV20-1,CSASDLSRYSYEQYF,TGCAGTGCTTCGGACCTATCCCGTTACTCCTACGAGCAGTACTTC
TRBJ2-1,few,NA,TRBV20-1,CSAKYRGGLNEQFF,TGCAGTGCAAAATACAGGGGAGGACTGAATGAGCAGTTCTTC
TRBJ2-3,few,TRBD2,TRBV6-5,CASSYISGTSGKEQYF,TGTGCCAGCAGTTACATATCCGGGACTAGCGGAAAAGAGCAGTATTTT
TRBJ2-1,NA,NA,TRBV20-1,CSASRLDLYNEQFF,TGCAGTGCTAGTCGTCTAGACCTCTACAATGAGCAGTTCTTC
TRBJ2-7,NA,NA,TRBV6-5,CASSYLDTIGEQYF,TGTGCCAGCAGTTATTTGGACACTATAGGGGAGCAGTACTTC
TRBJ2-2,NA,TRBD2,TRBV20-1,CSARGASGTGELFF,TGCAGTGCTAGAGGGGCTAGCGGTACGGGGGAGCTGTTTTTT
TRBJ1-2,NA,NA,TRBV12-3/TRBV12-4,CASSPLLGGSGGYTF,TGTGCCAGCAGTCCCCTTCTAGGGGGTTCAGGCGGCTACACCTTC
TRBJ2-7,NA,NA,TRBV6-5,CASSSELQSRSYEQYF,TGTGCCAGCAGTTCAGAACTCCAGTCCCGATCCTACGAGCAGTACTTC
TRBJ2-5,few,NA,TRBV5-1,CASSAGSQETQYF,TGCGCCAGCAGCGCCGGATCTCAAGAGACCCAGTACTTC
TRBJ2-3,few,NA,TRBV5-1,CASKLRVLATDTQYF,TGCGCCAGCAAACTTCGAGTTCTTGCGACAGATACGCAGTATTTT
TRBJ2-2,few,TRBD2,TRBV15,CATSRGTSGRAGELFF,TGTGCCACCAGCAGAGGGACTAGCGGGAGGGCCGGGGAGCTGTTTTTT
TRBJ2-1,few,TRBD2,TRBV20-1,CSRRLAGGLREGEQFF,TGCAGCAGGCGACTAGCGGGAGGGCTTCGGGAGGGTGAGCAGTTCTTC
TRBJ2-2,few,NA,TRBV7-9,CASSFSRNTGELFF,TGTGCCAGCAGCTTTTCCAGGAACACCGGGGAGCTGTTTTTT
TRBJ2-1,few,NA,TRBV4-1,CASRSPGRRQGSDNEQFF,TGCGCCAGCAGGTCCCCTGGAAGGCGCCAAGGGTCAGACAATGAGCAGTTCTTC